The clone carrying this T cell receptor beta chain has a single count. Its antigen is as yet unknown. The sample is drawn from a study of cytomegalovirus exposure and HLA in healthy donors. Study-wide results and caveats: A later look showed TCR association rates differing by HLA locus, highest for DRB1 and lowest for HLA-C. At a 0.05 false discovery rate, a later analysis found approximately 15,000 TCR beta sequences to be associated with HLA alleles. In terms of immune exposure information, only CMV serostatus was available.

V gave up 0 bases and J gave up 7 bases; unmatched junction bases: 10. Germline values: CDR1 MGHRA, CDR2 YSYEKL. The length of the CDR3 is 17 residues. PCR used 60 Vbeta primers and 13 Jbeta primers. Repertoires were generated with immunoSEQ multiplex PCR, while TCRdb's copy carries only in-frame clones and drops some. The table lists more than 250,000 clones, roughly 89% of them singletons. V and J are TRBV4-1 and TRBJ2-3, with 10 bases aligning to TRBD2. The sequence came from a woman between 18 and 29 years old in good health and CMV-seronegative. The source material was PBMCs. CDR3 nucleotide sequence: TGCGCCAGCAGCCAAGACCTCAGCGGGGGGGCCGCAAATACGCAGTATTTT. This sequence encodes CASSQDLSGGAANTQYF.